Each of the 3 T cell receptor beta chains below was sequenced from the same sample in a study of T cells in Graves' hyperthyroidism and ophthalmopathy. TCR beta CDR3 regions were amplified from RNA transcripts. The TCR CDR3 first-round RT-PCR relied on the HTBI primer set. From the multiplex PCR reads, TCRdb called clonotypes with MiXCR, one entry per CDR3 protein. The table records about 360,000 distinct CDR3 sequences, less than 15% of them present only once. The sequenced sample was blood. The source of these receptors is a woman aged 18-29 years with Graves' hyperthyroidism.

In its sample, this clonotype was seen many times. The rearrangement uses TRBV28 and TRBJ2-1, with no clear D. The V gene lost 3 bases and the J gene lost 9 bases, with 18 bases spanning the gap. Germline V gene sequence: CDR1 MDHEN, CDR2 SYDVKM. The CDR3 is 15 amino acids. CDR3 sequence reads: CASSFPQHFPSEQFF. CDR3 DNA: TGTGCCAGCAGTTTCCCGCAACACTTTCCCAGTGAGCAGTTCTTC.

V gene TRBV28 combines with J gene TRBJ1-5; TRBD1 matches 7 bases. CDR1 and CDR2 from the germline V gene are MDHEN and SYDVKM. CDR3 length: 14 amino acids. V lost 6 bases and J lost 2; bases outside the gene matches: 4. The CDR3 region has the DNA TGTGCCAGCAGGACAGGGACGGGCAATCAGCCCCAGCATTTT. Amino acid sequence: CASRTGTGNQPQHF.

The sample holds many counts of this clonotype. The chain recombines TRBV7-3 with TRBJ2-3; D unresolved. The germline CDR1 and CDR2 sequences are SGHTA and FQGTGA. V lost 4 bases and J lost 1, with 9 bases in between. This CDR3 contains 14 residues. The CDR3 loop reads CASSSNTGTDTQYF. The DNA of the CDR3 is TGTGCCAGCAGCTCAAACACCGGCACAGATACGCAGTATTTT.